This TCR beta chain was retrieved from a study of CD8 T cells in ankylosing spondylitis. A note on this clonotype: What it binds is not known.

Overall study results and limits: Ankylosing spondylitis blood appeared to be characterized by a TCR beta motif of about 8 highly homologous variants. A number of the motif variants had already been described in reactive arthritis synovial fluid and blood.

Libraries for TCR beta were made by quantitative 5'-RACE with molecular barcodes. TCRdb fed the 5' RACE reads into MiXCR, producing one record per CDR3 protein. The sample lists 450,000 or so distinct CDR3 sequences, approximately 26% seen once, with 0.85% to 1% in the top ten. The CDR3 sequence is 17 residues long. The chain combines TRBV21-1 with TRBJ2-3; TRBD1 is the table's D call, not checked against the DNA. TRBV21-1 is flagged as a pseudogene. This TCR derives from a male donor with ankylosing spondylitis. Sequenced material: blood, either unsorted or a sorted T cell fraction (not recorded which). Written as DNA, the CDR3 is TGTGCCAGCAGCATCTACACCGGGACACGGGCCGGGGGTACGCAGTATTTT. It is translated as CASSIYTGTRAGGTQYF.